This T cell receptor (beta chain) was documented in a study of blood T cell repertoires in COVID-19. This table comes from immunoSEQ multiplex PCR, and its TCRdb copy is limited to in-frame clones, with some not included. The repertoire has 200,000 to 250,000 clones, roughly four fifths of them found once; the top ten carry 7.8%. Trimming removed 2 bases from V and 4 bases from J, with 17 bases in between. This CDR3 comprises 16 residues. Germline V gene data show CDR1 as MNHEY and CDR2 as SVGAGI. Seattle's enrolled individuals joined amid active infection and were then monitored longitudinally. Material for sequencing was peripheral blood. V usage is TRBV6-5 and J usage is TRBJ1-1, with D perhaps TRBD1 (5 bases). The clonotype comes from a woman of 80 years or more with COVID-19, enrolled during active disease. The CDR3 here is CASSYDSPGGSTEAFF. CDR3 DNA sequence: TGTGCCAGCAGTTACGACAGCCCCGGAGGGAGCACTGAAGCTTTCTTT.